Below, one T cell receptor (beta chain) is given with its context. The sample comes from a study of blood T cell repertoires in COVID-19. For the study at large: Sample material is recorded as cDNA or gDNA derived from T cells, B-cell-depleted T cells, or PBMCs.

Authors' data handling: Estimation of nucleated cell counts relied on the amplification of reference gene primers. The data were produced by immunoSEQ multiplex PCR, yet TCRdb's version contains in-frame clones alone and is incomplete. From that table come the V and J calls and clone size; the DNA was used to work out D and trimming. The data show fewer than 300,000 clones, 82% seen once. The CDR3 length is 17 residues. V gave up 2 bases and J gave up 5 bases; unmatched junction bases: 11. Germline-derived CDR1 and CDR2 are SGHTA and FQGNSA. The TCR originated in a woman younger than 30 with acute or convalescent COVID-19. Sequenced: peripheral blood. The chain is built from TRBV7-2 and TRBJ2-3; the match to TRBD2 covers 9 bases. CDR3 region: CASSLLSAGGPRDTQYF. In nucleotides, the CDR3 is TGTGCCAGCAGCTTACTGTCCGCGGGAGGGCCCAGAGATACGCAGTATTTT.